These 12 T cell receptor beta chains came from one sample sequenced in a study of tumor and adjacent non-tumor tissue in lung cancer. A modified ARM-PCR protocol with three rounds of nested PCR amplified TCRbeta. TCRdb used MiXCR to reprocess the multiplex PCR reads, holding one entry per CDR3 protein. The data show 95,000 to 150,000 distinct CDR3 sequences, roughly 67% seen once. The template was RNA from unsorted bulk tissue. The sequenced sample was lung tumor tissue. These TCRs come from a man younger than 40 with non-small cell lung cancer.

As regards this clonotype: One junction end does not reproduce the germline sequence, and a read error may be involved. The chain links TRBV6-5 to TRBJ1-4, with 8 bases that match TRBD1. The CDR3 has 16 residues. Germline CDR1 MNHEY, CDR2 SVGAGI. The CDR3 region is CASRLGGRGLNERLFF. The CDR3 region has the DNA TGTGCCAGCAGACTCGGTGGCAGGGGGCTGAATGAAAGACTGTTTTTT.

Remarks on this clonotype: This may be a read error: a much more frequent sequence differs by one nucleotide. CDR3 sequence reads: CSSGFLTASGNTIYF. CDR3 nucleotide sequence: TGTTCCAGCGGATTTTTGACTGCCTCTGGAAACACCATATATTTT. The V call is TRBV6-6, the J call TRBJ1-3; D is unclear. CDR1 is MNHNY, CDR2 SVGAGI, per germline (reference sequence). The CDR3 loop spans 15 amino acids.

Comment on this clonotype: An end of the junction does not agree with germline; a read error may underlie this. The CDR3 reads CSVRAARGHNEQFF. CDR3 coding DNA: TGCAGTGTCCGGGCGGCGAGAGGCCACAACGAGCAGTTCTTC. V usage is TRBV20-1 and J usage is TRBJ2-1; D ambiguous. Germline V gives CDR1 DFQATT, CDR2 SNEGSKA (reference sequence). The CDR3 is 14 residues long.

With regard to this clonotype: Since a much larger clone is just one base distant, this may be a read error. The V call is TRBV25-1, the J call TRBJ1-2, with TRBD1 matching 8 bases. This CDR3 comprises 15 residues. Germline-derived CDR1 and CDR2 are MGHDK and SYGVNS. CDR3 amino acids: CASSEGGQGAIGYIF. DNA of the CDR3: TGTGCCAGCAGTGAGGGGGGGCAGGGGGCGATTGGCTACATCTTC.

There are many counts of this clonotype. This sequence joins TRBV5-5 and TRBJ1-1, with no clear D. Deletions cut 4 bases from V and 1 base from J, with 14 bases between. CDR1 and CDR2 (germline): SGHKS, YYEKEE (reference sequence). This CDR3 has 15 residues. The CDR3 is CASSLGGVENTEAFF. DNA of the CDR3: TGTGCCAGCAGCCTTGGCGGGGTGGAGAACACTGAAGCTTTCTTT.

Details on this clonotype: It may be a read error: a sequence one base away is much more abundant. The chain recombines TRBV6-5 with TRBJ1-5; D uncertain. The V gene's germline CDR1 is MNHEY and CDR2 SVGAGI. The V gene lost 6 bases and the J gene lost 3 bases, with 9 bases spanning the gap. CDR3 length: 13 residues. CDR3 sequence reads: CASRTDFNQPQHF. CDR3 nucleotides: TGTGCCAGCAGAACAGATTTCAATCAGCCCCAGCATTTT.

In regard to this clonotype: A read error may account for a junction end that differs from germline. J is TRBJ2-1 and V is TRBV11-2, with 7 nucleotides matching TRBD1. The CDR3 consists of 13 residues. Germline loops: CDR1 SGHAT, CDR2 FQNNGV. The CDR3 loop is CASSRTQGNEQSF. The CDR3 bases are TGTGCCAGCAGTCGAACACAGGGGAATGAGCAGTCCTTC. Full variable domain (missing parts from reference TRBV11-2 and TRBJ2-1): EAGVAQSPRYKIIEKRQSVAFWCNPISGHATLYWYQQILGQGPKLLIQFQNNGVVDDSQLPKDRFSAERLKGVDSTLKIQPAKLEDSAVYLCASSRTQGNEQSFGPGTRLTVL.

This clonotype was seen a single time. V is TRBV6-1 and J is TRBJ2-7; D uncertain. Trimming shortened V by 1 base and J by 7 bases, and 14 bases separated the two germline ends. The CDR3 has 14 residues. Germline V CDR1 and CDR2: MNHNS, SASEGT. CDR3 sequence: CASSEGDQLYEQYF. The CDR3 nucleotides are TGTGCCAGCAGTGAAGGGGATCAGCTCTATGAGCAGTACTTC.

Concerning this clonotype: This may be a read error: a much more frequent sequence differs by one nucleotide. V and J are TRBV12-3 or TRBV12-4 and TRBJ1-1, with D unclear. V was trimmed by 5 bases and J by 0 bases, leaving 7 bases between them. This CDR3 comprises 13 residues. Written as DNA, the CDR3 is TGTGCCAGCAGTACTCGCTTGAACACTGAAGCTTTCTTT. This gives the protein CASSTRLNTEAFF.

This clonotype was counted ten times or more. The chain has TRBV20-1 and TRBJ2-3; D gene unclear. With 7 bases removed from V and 2 bases from J, the gap between germline ends came to 10 bases. Germline assignment: CDR1 DFQATT and CDR2 SNEGSKA (reference sequence). This CDR3 spans 12 amino acids. The CDR3 DNA reads TGCAGTGTGAAGGCCTTCACAGATACGCAGTATTTT. It is translated as CSVKAFTDTQYF.

A remark on this clonotype: Germline is not matched at one junction end, which may reflect a read error. The CDR3 loop reads CASSPGLEALF. The CDR3 DNA is TGTGCCAGCAGTCCCGGCCTTGAAGCTCTCTTT. The V call is TRBV6-2 or TRBV6-3, the J call TRBJ1-1; D gene unclear. The CDR3 totals 11 residues. Per the germline V gene, CDR1 is MNHEY and CDR2 is SVGEGT.

This clonotype was detected many times. This rearrangement joins TRBV6-2 or TRBV6-3 to TRBJ2-7, with D perhaps TRBD2 (5 bases). Trimming pared 5 bases from V and 6 bases from J, leaving 20 bases between. The CDR3 is 15 amino acids. Per germline, CDR1 MNHEY and CDR2 SVGEGT. The CDR3 spells CASSPRGAAYSEQYF. The CDR3 DNA follows: TGTGCCAGCAGTCCCCGGGGAGCGGCGTACTCCGAGCAGTACTTC.